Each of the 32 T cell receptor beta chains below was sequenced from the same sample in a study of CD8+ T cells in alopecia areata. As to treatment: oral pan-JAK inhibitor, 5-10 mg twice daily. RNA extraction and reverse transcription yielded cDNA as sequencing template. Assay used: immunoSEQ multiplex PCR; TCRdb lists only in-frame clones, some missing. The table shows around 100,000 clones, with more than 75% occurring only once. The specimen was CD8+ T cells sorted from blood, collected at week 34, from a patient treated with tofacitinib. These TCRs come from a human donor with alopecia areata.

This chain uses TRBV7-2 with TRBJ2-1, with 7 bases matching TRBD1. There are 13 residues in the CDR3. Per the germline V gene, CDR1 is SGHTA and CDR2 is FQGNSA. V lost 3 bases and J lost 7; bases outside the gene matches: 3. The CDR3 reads CASSLGTDNEQFF. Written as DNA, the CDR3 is TGTGCCAGCAGCTTGGGGACAGATAATGAGCAGTTCTTC.

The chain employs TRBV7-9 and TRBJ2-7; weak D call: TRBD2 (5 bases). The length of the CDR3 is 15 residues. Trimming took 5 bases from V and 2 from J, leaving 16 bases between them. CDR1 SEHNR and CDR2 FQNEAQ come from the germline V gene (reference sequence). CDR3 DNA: TGTGCCAGCAGCCCCTCCTGGGAGCGGACCTACGAGCAGTACTTC. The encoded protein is CASSPSWERTYEQYF.

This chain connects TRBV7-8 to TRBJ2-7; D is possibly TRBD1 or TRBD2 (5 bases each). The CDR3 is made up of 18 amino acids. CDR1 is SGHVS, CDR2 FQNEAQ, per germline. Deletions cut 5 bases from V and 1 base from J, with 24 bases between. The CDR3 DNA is TGTGCCAGCAGCCCTAGCCCCCTAGGGGCCGCTGATTCCTACGAGCAGTACTTC. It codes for CASSPSPLGAADSYEQYF. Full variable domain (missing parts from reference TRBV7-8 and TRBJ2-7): GAGVSQSPRYKVAKRGQDVALRCDPISGHVSLFWYQQALGQGPEFLTYFQNEAQLDKSGLPSDRFFAERPEGSVSTLKIQRTQQEDSAVYLCASSPSPLGAADSYEQYFGPGTRLTVT.

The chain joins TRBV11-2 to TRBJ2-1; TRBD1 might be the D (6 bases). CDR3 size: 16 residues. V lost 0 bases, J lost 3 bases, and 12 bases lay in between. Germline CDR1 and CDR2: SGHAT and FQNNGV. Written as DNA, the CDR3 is TGTGCCAGCAGCTTAGAAGGGACATACTTCTACAATGAGCAGTTCTTC. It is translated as CASSLEGTYFYNEQFF.

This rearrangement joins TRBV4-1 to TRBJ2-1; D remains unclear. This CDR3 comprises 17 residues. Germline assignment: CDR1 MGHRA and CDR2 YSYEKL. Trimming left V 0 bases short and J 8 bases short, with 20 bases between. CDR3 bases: TGCGCCAGCAGCCAAGATGGGCTTAGTTTTCAGGTAGATGAGCAGTTCTTC. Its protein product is CASSQDGLSFQVDEQFF.

The CDR3 DNA reads as TGTGCCAGTAGTATTGGGCAGGGGAATACTGAAGCTTTCTTT. Translation: CASSIGQGNTEAFF. V gene TRBV19 combines with J gene TRBJ1-1; D is possibly TRBD1 (6 bases). The CDR3 runs 14 residues. Germline V CDR1 and CDR2: LNHDA, SQIVND (reference sequence). The germline V and J ends were trimmed by 3 bases and 5 bases, with 13 bases remaining between them.

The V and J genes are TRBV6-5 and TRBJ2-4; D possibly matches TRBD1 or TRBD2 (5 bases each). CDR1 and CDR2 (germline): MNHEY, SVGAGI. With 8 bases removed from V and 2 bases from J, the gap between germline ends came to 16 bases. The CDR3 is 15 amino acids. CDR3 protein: CASWVVGRTKNIQYF. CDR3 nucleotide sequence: TGTGCCAGCTGGGTTGTGGGACGAACCAAAAACATTCAGTACTTC.

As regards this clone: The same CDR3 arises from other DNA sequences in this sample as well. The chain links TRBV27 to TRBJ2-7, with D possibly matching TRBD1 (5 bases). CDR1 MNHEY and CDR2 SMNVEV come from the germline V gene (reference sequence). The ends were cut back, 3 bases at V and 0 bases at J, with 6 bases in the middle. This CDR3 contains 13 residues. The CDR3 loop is CASSLTASYEQYF. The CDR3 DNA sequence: TGTGCCAGCAGTTTGACAGCCTCCTACGAGCAGTACTTC.

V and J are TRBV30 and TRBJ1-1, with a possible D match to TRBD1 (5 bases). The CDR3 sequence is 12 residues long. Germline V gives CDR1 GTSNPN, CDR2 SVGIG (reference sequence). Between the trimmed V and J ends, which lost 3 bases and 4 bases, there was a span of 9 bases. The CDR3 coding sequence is TGTGCCTGGAGGCACCAGGGCACTGAAGCTTTCTTT. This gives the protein CAWRHQGTEAFF.

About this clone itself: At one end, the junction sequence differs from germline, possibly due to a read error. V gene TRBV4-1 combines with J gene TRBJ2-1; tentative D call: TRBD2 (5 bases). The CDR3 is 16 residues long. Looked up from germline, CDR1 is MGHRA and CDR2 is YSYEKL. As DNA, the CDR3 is TGCGCCAGCGGCCAAGTCCTACTAGGGATTTACAATGAGCAGTTCTTC. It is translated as CASGQVLLGIYNEQFF.

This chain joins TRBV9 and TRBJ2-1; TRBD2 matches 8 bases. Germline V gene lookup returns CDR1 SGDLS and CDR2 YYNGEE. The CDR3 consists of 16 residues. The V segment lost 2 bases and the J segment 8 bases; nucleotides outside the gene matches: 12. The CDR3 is CASSVGGTSPIHEQFF. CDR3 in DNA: TGTGCCAGCAGCGTCGGTGGGACTAGTCCTATTCATGAGCAGTTCTTC.

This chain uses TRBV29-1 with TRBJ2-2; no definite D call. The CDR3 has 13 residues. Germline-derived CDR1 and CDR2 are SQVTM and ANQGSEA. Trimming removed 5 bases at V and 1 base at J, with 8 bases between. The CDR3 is CSVTTQNTGELFF. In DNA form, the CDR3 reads TGCAGCGTTACTACCCAGAACACCGGGGAGCTGTTTTTT.

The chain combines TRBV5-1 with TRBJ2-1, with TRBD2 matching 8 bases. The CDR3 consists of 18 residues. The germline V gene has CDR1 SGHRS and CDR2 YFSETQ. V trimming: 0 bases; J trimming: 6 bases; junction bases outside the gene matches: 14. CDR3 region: CASSLALAGTNLGNEQFF. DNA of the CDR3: TGCGCCAGCAGCTTGGCCTTAGCGGGAACAAACCTTGGCAATGAGCAGTTCTTC.

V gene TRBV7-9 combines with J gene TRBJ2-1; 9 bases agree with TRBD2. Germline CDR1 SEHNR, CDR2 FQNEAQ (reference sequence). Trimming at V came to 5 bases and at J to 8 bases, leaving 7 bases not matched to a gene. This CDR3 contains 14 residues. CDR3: CASSGGRGRDEQFF. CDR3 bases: TGTGCCAGCAGCGGCGGGAGGGGGCGCGATGAGCAGTTCTTC.

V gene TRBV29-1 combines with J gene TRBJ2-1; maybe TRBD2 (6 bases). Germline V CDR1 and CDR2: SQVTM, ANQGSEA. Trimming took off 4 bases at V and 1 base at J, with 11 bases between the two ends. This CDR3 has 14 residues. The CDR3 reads CSVGRGVSYNEQFF. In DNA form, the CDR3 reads TGCAGCGTTGGTCGCGGGGTTTCCTACAATGAGCAGTTCTTC.

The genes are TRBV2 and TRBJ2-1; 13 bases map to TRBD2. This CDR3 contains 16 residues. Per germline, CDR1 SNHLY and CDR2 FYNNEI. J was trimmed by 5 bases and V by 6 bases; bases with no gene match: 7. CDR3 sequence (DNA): TGTGCCAGCAGATTCCGGACTAGCGGGAGTAACAATGAGCAGTTCTTC. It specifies CASRFRTSGSNNEQFF.

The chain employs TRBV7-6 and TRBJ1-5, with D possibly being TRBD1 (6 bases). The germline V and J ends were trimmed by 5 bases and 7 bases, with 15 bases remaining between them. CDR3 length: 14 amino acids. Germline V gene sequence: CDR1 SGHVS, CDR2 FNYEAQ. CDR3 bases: TGTGCCAGCAGCCAGGGAGGGGGGGAGCAGCCCCAGCATTTT. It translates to CASSQGGGEQPQHF.

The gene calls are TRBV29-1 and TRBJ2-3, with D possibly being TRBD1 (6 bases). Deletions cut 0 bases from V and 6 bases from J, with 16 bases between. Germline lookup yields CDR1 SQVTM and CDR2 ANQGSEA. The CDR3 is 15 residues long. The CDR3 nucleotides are TGCAGCGTTGAAGATCTTCCAGGGGTCACGGATACGCAGTATTTT. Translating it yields CSVEDLPGVTDTQYF.

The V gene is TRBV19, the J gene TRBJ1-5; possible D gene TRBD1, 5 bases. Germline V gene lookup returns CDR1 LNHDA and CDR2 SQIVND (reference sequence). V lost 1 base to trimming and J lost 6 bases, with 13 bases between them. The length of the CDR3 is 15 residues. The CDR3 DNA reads TGTGCCAGTAGTATAGCTGGAGGGGCCGGTCAGCCCCAGCATTTT. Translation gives CASSIAGGAGQPQHF. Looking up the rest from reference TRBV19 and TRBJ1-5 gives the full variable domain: DGGITQSPKYLFRKEGQNVTLSCEQNLNHDAMYWYRQDPGQGLRLIYYSQIVNDFQKGDIAEGYSVSREKKESFPLTVTSAQKNPTAFYLCASSIAGGAGQPQHFGDGTRLSIL.

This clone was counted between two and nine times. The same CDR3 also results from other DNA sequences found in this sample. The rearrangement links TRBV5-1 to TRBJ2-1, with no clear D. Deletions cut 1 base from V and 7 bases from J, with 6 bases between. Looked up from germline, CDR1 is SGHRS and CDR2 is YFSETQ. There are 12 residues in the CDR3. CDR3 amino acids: CASSLTVNEQFF. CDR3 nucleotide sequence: TGCGCCAGCAGCTTGACGGTAAATGAGCAGTTCTTC.

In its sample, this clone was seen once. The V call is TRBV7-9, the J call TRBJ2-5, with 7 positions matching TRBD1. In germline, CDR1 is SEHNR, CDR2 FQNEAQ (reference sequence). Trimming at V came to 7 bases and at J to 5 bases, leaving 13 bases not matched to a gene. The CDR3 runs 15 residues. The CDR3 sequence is CASTIPGQGVETQYF. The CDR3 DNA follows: TGTGCCAGCACCATCCCCGGGCAGGGGGTGGAGACCCAGTACTTC.

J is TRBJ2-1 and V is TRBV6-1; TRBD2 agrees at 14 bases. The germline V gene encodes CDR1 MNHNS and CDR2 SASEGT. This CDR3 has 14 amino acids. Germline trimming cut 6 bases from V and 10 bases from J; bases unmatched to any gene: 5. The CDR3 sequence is CASREGLAGEEQFF. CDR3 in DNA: TGTGCCAGCAGGGAGGGACTAGCGGGGGAGGAGCAGTTCTTC.

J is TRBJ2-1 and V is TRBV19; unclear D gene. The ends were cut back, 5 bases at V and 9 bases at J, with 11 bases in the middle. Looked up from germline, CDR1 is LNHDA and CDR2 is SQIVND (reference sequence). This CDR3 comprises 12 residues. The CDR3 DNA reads TGTGCCAGTAGTCGCTTGGGTGCTGAGCAGTTCTTC. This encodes CASSRLGAEQFF.

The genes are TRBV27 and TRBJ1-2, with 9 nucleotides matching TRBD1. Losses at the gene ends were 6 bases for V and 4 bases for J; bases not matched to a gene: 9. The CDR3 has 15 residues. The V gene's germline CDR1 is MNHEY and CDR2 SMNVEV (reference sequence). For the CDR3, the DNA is TGTGCCAGCAGCGAGGCACAGGGGGCGAGCTATGGCTACACCTTC. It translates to CASSEAQGASYGYTF.

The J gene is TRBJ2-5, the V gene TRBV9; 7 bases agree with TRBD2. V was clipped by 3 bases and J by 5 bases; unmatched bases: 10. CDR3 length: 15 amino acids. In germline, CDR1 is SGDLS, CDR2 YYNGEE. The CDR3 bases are TGTGCCAGCAGCGAAGGCGGGAGCGGCGGGGAGACCCAGTACTTC. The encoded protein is CASSEGGSGGETQYF. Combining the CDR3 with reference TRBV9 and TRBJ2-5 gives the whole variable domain DSGVTQTPKHLITATGQRVTLRCSPRSGDLSVYWYQQSLDQGLQFLIQYYNGEERAKGNILERFSAQQFPDLHSELNLSSLELGDSALYFCASSEGGSGGETQYFGPGTRLLVL.

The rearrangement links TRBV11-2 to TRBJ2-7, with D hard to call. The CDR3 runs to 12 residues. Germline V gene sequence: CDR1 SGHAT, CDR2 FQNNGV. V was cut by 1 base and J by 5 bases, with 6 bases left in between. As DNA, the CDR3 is TGTGCCAGCAGCTTAGGGAAAAACGAGCAGTACTTC. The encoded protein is CASSLGKNEQYF.

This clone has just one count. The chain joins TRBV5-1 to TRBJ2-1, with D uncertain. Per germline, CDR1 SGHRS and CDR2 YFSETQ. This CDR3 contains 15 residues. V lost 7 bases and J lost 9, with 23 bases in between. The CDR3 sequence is CASGLLEAGGGEQFF. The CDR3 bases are TGCGCCAGCGGGCTGCTTGAGGCCGGCGGTGGTGAGCAGTTCTTC.

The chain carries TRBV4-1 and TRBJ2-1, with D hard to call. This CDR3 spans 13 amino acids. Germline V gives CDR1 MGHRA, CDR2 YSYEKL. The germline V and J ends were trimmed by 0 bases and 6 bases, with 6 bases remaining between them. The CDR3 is CASSQDIRNEQFF. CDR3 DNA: TGCGCCAGCAGCCAAGATATCCGCAATGAGCAGTTCTTC.

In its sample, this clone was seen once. The CDR3 spells CASSLDSEKLFF. CDR3 nucleotide sequence: TGTGCCAGCAGCTTAGATAGTGAAAAACTGTTTTTT. The rearrangement links TRBV11-2 to TRBJ1-4, with no clear D. V lost 0 bases and J lost 7, with 3 bases in between. Germline values: CDR1 SGHAT, CDR2 FQNNGV. This CDR3 is built from 12 residues.

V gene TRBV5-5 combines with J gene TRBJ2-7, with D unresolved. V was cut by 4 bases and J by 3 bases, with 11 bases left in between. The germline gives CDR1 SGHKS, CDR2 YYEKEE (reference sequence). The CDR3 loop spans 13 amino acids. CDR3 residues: CASSTGLVYEQYF. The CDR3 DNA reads TGTGCCAGCAGCACCGGTTTAGTCTACGAGCAGTACTTC.

CDR3 protein: CASSLSGREAYEQYF. Here the CDR3 DNA reads TGTGCCAGCAGCCTTTCAGGGCGGGAGGCCTACGAGCAGTACTTC. This chain connects TRBV7-9 to TRBJ2-7; 8 bases are a match to TRBD2. Germline lookup yields CDR1 SEHNR and CDR2 FQNEAQ (reference sequence). There are 15 residues in the CDR3. Unmatched junction bases numbered 8, after V lost 5 bases and J lost 2 bases.

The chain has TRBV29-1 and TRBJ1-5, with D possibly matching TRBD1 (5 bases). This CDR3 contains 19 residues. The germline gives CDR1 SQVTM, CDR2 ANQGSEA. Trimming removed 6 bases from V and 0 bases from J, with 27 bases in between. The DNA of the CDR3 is TGCAGCGTCCGAAAGGACGGCAGGGTTAGTAGTATTAGCAATCAGCCCCAGCATTTT. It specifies CSVRKDGRVSSISNQPQHF.